Given below is one TCR beta chain in context. TCRdb redid the calling of the PCR reads with MiXCR, one entry per CDR3 protein. Of around 12,000 distinct CDR3 sequences in the sample, about half are singletons; the top ten hold more than 11%. This sample stems from a study of tumor-infiltrating lymphocytes in oesophageal squamous cell carcinoma. V gave up 1 base and J gave up 5 bases; unmatched junction bases: 4. Germline CDR1 is SGHTA and CDR2 is FQGNSA. The CDR3 length is 16 residues. The sample taken for sequencing was normal esophageal tissue next to the tumor. The genes are TRBV7-2 and TRBJ2-5; 13 bases are shared with TRBD2. The source of this sequence is a male donor with esophageal squamous cell carcinoma. The CDR3 DNA sequence: TGTGCCAGCAGCTTAGAACTAGCGGGAGGGGATGAGACCCAGTACTTC. This codes for CASSLELAGGDETQYF. The full variable domain, with the rest looked up from reference TRBV7-2 and TRBJ2-5, is GAGVSQSPSNKVTEKGKDVELRCDPISGHTALYWYRQSLGQGLEFLIYFQGNSAPDKSGLPSDRFSAERTGGSVSTLTIQRTQQEDSAVYLCASSLELAGGDETQYFGPGTRLLVL.